This T cell receptor beta chain was profiled in a study of cytomegalovirus exposure and HLA in healthy donors. Study results and limitations: It was in a later analysis that TCR association rates were seen to vary by HLA locus, highest for DRB1 and lowest for HLA-C.

The CDR3 spans 18 residues. The germline V gene has CDR1 SGHRS and CDR2 YFSETQ. With 4 bases clipped from V and 6 bases from J, the junction kept 15 bases outside the gene matches. The PCR made use of 60 Vbeta and 13 Jbeta primers. The assay was immunoSEQ multiplex PCR, and TCRdb's table has in-frame clones only and misses some. The table shows about 150,000 clones, with roughly 77% occurring only once. Remarks on this clone: The antigen is unknown.

The chain couples TRBV5-1 to TRBJ2-7, with TRBD2 identical over 14 bases. The source material was PBMCs. This receptor was obtained from a man aged 18-30 years in good health and CMV-seropositive. CDR3 residues: CASSQGLAGGLGGIEQYF. As DNA, the CDR3 is TGCGCCAGCAGCCAAGGACTAGCGGGAGGCCTCGGGGGGATCGAGCAGTACTTC.